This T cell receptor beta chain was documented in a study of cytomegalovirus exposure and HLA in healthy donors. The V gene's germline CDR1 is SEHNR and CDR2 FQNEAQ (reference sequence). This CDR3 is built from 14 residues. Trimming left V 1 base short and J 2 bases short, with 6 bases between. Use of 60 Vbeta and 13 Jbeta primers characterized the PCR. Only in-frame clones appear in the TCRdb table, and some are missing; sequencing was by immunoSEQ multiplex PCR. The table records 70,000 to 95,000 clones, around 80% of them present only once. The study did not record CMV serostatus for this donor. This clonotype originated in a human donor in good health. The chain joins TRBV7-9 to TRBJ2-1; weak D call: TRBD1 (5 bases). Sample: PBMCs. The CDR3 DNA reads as TGTGCCAGCAGCTTAGAGACAGCCTACAATGAGCAGTTCTTC. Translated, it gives CASSLETAYNEQFF.